Listed below are T cell receptor beta chains from one sample, sequenced in a study of OX40 agonist ivuxolimab in advanced cancers. Clones were sequenced by immunoSEQ multiplex PCR, and TCRdb holds only the in-frame ones, with some missing. The profile shows 8,500 to 13,000 clones, approximately 80% of them singletons. Sequenced here: CD4+ or CD8+ T cells sorted from blood, sampled in a trial of the OX40 agonist ivuxolimab. These receptors were collected from an adult with an advanced solid tumor such as melanoma, head and neck, liver or kidney cancer. Each CDR3 is given with its conserved first and last residue. The D gene is left open where the match is weak. Only some rows state a clone size, as once, few, many or a class for expanded clones.

>-|-|TRBV19|TRBJ2-7
CASSGTGNPTYEQYF
TGTGCCAGTAGCGGAACAGGGAATCCTACCTACGAGCAGTACTTC
>once|-|TRBV6-4|TRBJ1-1
CASSDSKERGNTEAFF
TGTGCCAGCAGTGACTCGAAGGAGAGAGGGAACACTGAAGCTTTCTTT
>-|-|TRBV10-3|TRBJ2-3
CATWGGTDTQYF
TGTGCCACCTGGGGGGGCACAGATACGCAGTATTTT
>-|-|TRBV4-1|TRBJ2-3
CASSQDPTPDTQYF
TGCGCCAGCAGCCAAGATCCAACTCCTGATACGCAGTATTTT
>-|TRBD1|TRBV27|TRBJ1-2
CASRSAGGKRNGYTF
TGTGCCAGCAGATCGGCAGGGGGGAAAAGAAATGGCTACACCTTC
>-|-|TRBV30|TRBJ1-4
CAWSVDWISLATNEKLFF
TGTGCCTGGAGCGTAGACTGGATCTCTCTGGCAACTAATGAAAAACTGTTTTTT
>-|TRBD1|TRBV6-5|TRBJ2-7
CASSSGQGGYEQYF
TGTGCCAGCAGCTCAGGACAGGGTGGCTACGAGCAGTACTTC
>-|-|TRBV19|TRBJ2-7
CASSISGAYEQYF
TGTGCCAGTAGTATTTCGGGGGCCTACGAGCAGTACTTC
>-|TRBD2|TRBV14|TRBJ2-7
CASSQTSASSYEQYF
TGTGCCAGCAGCCAGACTAGCGCAAGCTCCTACGAGCAGTACTTC
>few|-|TRBV2|TRBJ1-4
CASSTQLGGSYNEKLFF
TGTGCCAGCAGCACCCAATTGGGGGGAAGTTATAATGAAAAACTGTTTTTT
>-|TRBD2|TRBV27|TRBJ2-1
CASSLGAGVYNEQFF
TGTGCCAGCAGTTTAGGAGCGGGGGTATACAATGAGCAGTTCTTC
>-|-|TRBV6-5|TRBJ2-1
CAPRGKRGNEQFF
TGTGCCCCGAGGGGGAAAAGGGGAAATGAGCAGTTCTTC
>-|TRBD2|TRBV6-4|TRBJ2-1
CASSGGGEGYNEQFF
TGTGCCAGCAGTGGTGGGGGGGAAGGATACAATGAGCAGTTCTTC
>-|TRBD1|TRBV25-1|TRBJ1-1
CASSDSGTGGKAFF
TGTGCCAGCAGTGACAGCGGGACAGGGGGTAAGGCTTTCTTT
>-|-|TRBV4-1|TRBJ2-7
CASSQDAGAPSYEQYF
TGCGCCAGCAGCCAAGACGCAGGGGCCCCCTCCTACGAGCAGTACTTC
>-|-|TRBV6-5|TRBJ1-1
CASITRRFVGTEAFF
TGTGCCAGCATAACACGTCGGTTCGTGGGCACTGAAGCTTTCTTT
>once|-|TRBV11-2|TRBJ2-2
CASSTYQGNTGELFF
TGTGCCAGCAGCACCTACCAGGGGAACACCGGGGAGCTGTTTTTT
>-|-|TRBV6-6|TRBJ1-1
CASTTPGTEGKAFF
TGTGCCAGCACCACACCAGGGACCGAAGGGAAAGCTTTCTTT
>-|-|TRBV5-5|TRBJ1-2
CASSTGQLTYGYTF
TGTGCCAGCAGCACCGGACAGCTTACCTATGGCTACACCTTC
>medium-sized|-|TRBV7-6|TRBJ2-2
CASSQPDNPAGTGELFF
TGTGCCAGCAGCCAACCCGATAATCCCGCGGGCACCGGGGAGCTGTTTTTT
>-|-|TRBV10-3|TRBJ1-3
CAISEVIVGPTTHSGNTIYF
TGTGCCATCAGTGAGGTTATCGTAGGACCGACAACTCACTCTGGAAACACCATATATTTT
>-|TRBD2|TRBV9|TRBJ2-3
CASSRLAGDWTDTQYF
TGTGCCAGTTCCAGACTAGCGGGAGATTGGACAGATACGCAGTATTTT
>-|-|TRBV7-2|TRBJ1-2
CASSRFSLPGSEVGYTF
TGTGCCAGCAGCCGTTTCAGCCTTCCAGGGAGCGAAGTAGGCTACACCTTC
>-|TRBD1|TRBV6-1|TRBJ2-3
CASSEVVGGETDTQYF
TGTGCCAGCAGTGAAGTTGTAGGGGGCGAAACAGATACGCAGTATTTT
>-|-|TRBV27|TRBJ2-7
CASSLVGDYEQYF
TGTGCCAGCAGTTTGGTTGGTGACTACGAGCAGTACTTC
>-|TRBD1|TRBV7-9|TRBJ2-7
CASSPGQGPAYEQYF
TGTGCCAGCAGCCCCGGACAGGGACCTGCCTACGAGCAGTACTTC
>few|TRBD2|TRBV4-2|TRBJ2-7
CASSTTSGRALEQYF
TGTGCCAGCAGCACGACTAGCGGGAGGGCCCTCGAGCAGTACTTC
>-|-|TRBV27|TRBJ1-2
CASRDGYGYTF
TGTGCCAGCAGGGACGGCTATGGCTACACCTTC
>-|-|TRBV27|TRBJ1-1
CASSLYGGRGEAFF
TGTGCCAGCAGTTTATATGGGGGGCGCGGTGAAGCTTTCTTT
>medium-sized|-|TRBV14|TRBJ2-3
CASSSRRFHTDTQYF
TGTGCCAGCAGTTCCAGGCGGTTTCACACAGATACGCAGTATTTT
>-|TRBD2|TRBV28|TRBJ2-7
CASSFSGGNYEQYF
TGTGCCAGCAGTTTTAGCGGGGGGAACTACGAGCAGTACTTC
>-|-|TRBV6-1|TRBJ2-1
CASSDGQNNEQFF
TGTGCCAGCAGTGACGGGCAAAACAATGAGCAGTTCTTC
>-|TRBD2|TRBV9|TRBJ2-5
CASSAGTSGGNPRETQYF
TGTGCCAGCAGCGCCGGGACTAGCGGGGGAAATCCCCGCGAGACCCAGTACTTC
>-|-|TRBV6-5|TRBJ2-7
CASSTGFSYEQYF
TGTGCCAGCAGTACGGGATTCTCCTACGAGCAGTACTTC
>-|TRBD1|TRBV6-1|TRBJ1-5
CASSEGRTGKYQPQHF
TGTGCCAGCAGTGAAGGGCGGACAGGGAAGTATCAGCCCCAGCATTTT
>-|TRBD1|TRBV11-2|TRBJ2-7
CASSLGTDYEQYF
TGTGCCAGCAGCCTCGGGACAGACTACGAGCAGTACTTC
>-|-|TRBV6-6|TRBJ1-1
CASKQGDPEAFF
TGTGCCAGTAAACAGGGCGACCCAGAAGCTTTCTTT
>-|-|TRBV9|TRBJ1-3
CASSVEDSFSGNTIYF
TGTGCCAGCAGCGTAGAGGACAGTTTCTCTGGAAACACCATATATTTT
>-|-|TRBV6-1|TRBJ2-7
CASSELPSDSYEQYF
TGTGCCAGCAGTGAACTTCCTAGCGACTCCTACGAGCAGTACTTC
>-|TRBD1|TRBV28|TRBJ2-7
CASSSNRGPYEQYF
TGTGCCAGCAGTTCGAACAGGGGGCCCTACGAGCAGTACTTC
>-|-|TRBV27|TRBJ2-1
CASSSTSYNEQFF
TGTGCCAGCAGTTCGACTAGTTACAATGAGCAGTTCTTC
>-|-|TRBV11-2|TRBJ2-5
CASSLDLRGSGETQYF
TGTGCCAGCAGCTTAGATTTGAGAGGTTCTGGGGAGACCCAGTACTTC
>-|-|TRBV4-1|TRBJ1-4
CASSVGPNEKLFF
TGCGCCAGCTCGGTCGGGCCTAATGAAAAACTGTTTTTT
>-|-|TRBV19|TRBJ1-1
CASSLLSRNLGGGSNTEAFF
TGTGCCAGTAGCCTATTAAGCCGGAACCTTGGGGGAGGGTCGAACACTGAAGCTTTCTTT
>-|-|TRBV19|TRBJ2-7
CASSMFPAPNYEQYF
TGTGCCAGTAGTATGTTCCCCGCGCCAAACTACGAGCAGTACTTC
>-|-|TRBV7-9|TRBJ2-7
CASSLADGRYYEQYF
TGTGCCAGCAGCTTAGCGGACGGACGATACTACGAGCAGTACTTC
>once|-|TRBV15|TRBJ2-3
CATSRERRSLTADTQYF
TGTGCCACCAGCAGAGAACGTAGGAGTCTCACCGCAGATACGCAGTATTTT
>-|-|TRBV21-1|TRBJ2-7
CASSKQPGRIYEQYF
TGTGCCAGCAGCAAGCAGCCGGGACGAATTTACGAGCAGTACTTC
>-|-|TRBV27|TRBJ2-7
CASSLTGTEQYF
TGTGCCAGCAGTTTAACTGGGACCGAGCAGTACTTC
>-|TRBD1|TRBV9|TRBJ2-7
CASSVGTAYEQYF
TGTGCCAGCAGCGTCGGGACAGCCTACGAGCAGTACTTC
>few|-|TRBV30|TRBJ2-6
CAWSVLGSGANVLTF
TGTGCCTGGAGTGTGTTGGGCTCTGGGGCCAACGTCCTGACTTTC